This record looks at one TCR beta chain sequence and its context. Its antigen is unidentified. This record belongs to a study of human T cells and chemical hapten exposure. The wider study: 2% DPC applied to an approximately 2 cm by approximately 2 cm arm area sensitized donors. Readings were taken at 6 days from patch tests that had applied 0.01% DPC to the upper back. Per-sample TCR yield variation was attributed mainly to small pooled library volume differences.

TCRdb reanalysed the RACE reads using MiXCR and keeps one entry per CDR3 protein. The repertoire holds tens of thousands of distinct CDR3 sequences, with 10% to 15% as singletons. Germline V lookup: CDR1 SGHRS, CDR2 YFSETQ. The CDR3 covers 16 residues. Trimming cost V 0 bases and J 9 bases, with 20 bases left between them. General study results and limits: Relative to controls, expanded TCRs formed significantly more large CDR3 similarity clusters.

As for time point: patch test 1, 2 weeks after DPC sensitization. The treatment: therapeutic diphenylcyclopropenone sensitization with weekly scalp DPC. The TCR was taken from a woman aged 55-70 years with alopecia areata. Some clones in this sample may be carry-over from other donors' samples. The source was whole blood, collected in connection with sensitization to the hapten diphenylcyclopropenone (DPC). The rearrangement uses TRBV5-1 and TRBJ2-3; D tentatively fits TRBD1 or TRBD2 (5 bases each). The CDR3: CASSLEGSGAQRTQYF. The CDR3 DNA reads as TGCGCCAGCAGCTTGGAGGGGAGTGGGGCCCAAAGGACGCAGTATTTT. The whole variable domain, filled in from reference TRBV5-1 and TRBJ2-3, reads KAGVTQTPRYLIKTRGQQVTLSCSPISGHRSVSWYQQTPGQGLQFLFEYFSETQRNKGNFPGRFSGRQFSNSRSEMNVSTLELGDSALYLCASSLEGSGAQRTQYFGPGTRLTVL.